This TCR beta chain was recorded in a study of blood T cell repertoires in COVID-19. Study context: Sites in the United States, Italy and Spain provided acute and convalescent COVID-19 samples.

Individuals drawn from some 25 US areas were about 18 to 89 years old. Repertoires were generated with immunoSEQ multiplex PCR, while TCRdb's copy carries only in-frame clones and drops some. The data show about 230,000 clones, over 85% seen once. V lost 3 bases and J lost 3, with 6 bases in between. CDR1 and CDR2 (germline): SQVTM, ANQGSEA. CDR3 length: 12 residues. V and J are TRBV29-1 and TRBJ2-4; perhaps TRBD1 as D (5 bases). This receptor was obtained from a woman aged 25-40 years with acute COVID-19. The sample was PBMCs or T cells enriched from blood (not recorded which). CDR3 protein: CSVDQGKNIQYF. The CDR3 bases are TGCAGCGTTGATCAGGGCAAAAACATTCAGTACTTC.